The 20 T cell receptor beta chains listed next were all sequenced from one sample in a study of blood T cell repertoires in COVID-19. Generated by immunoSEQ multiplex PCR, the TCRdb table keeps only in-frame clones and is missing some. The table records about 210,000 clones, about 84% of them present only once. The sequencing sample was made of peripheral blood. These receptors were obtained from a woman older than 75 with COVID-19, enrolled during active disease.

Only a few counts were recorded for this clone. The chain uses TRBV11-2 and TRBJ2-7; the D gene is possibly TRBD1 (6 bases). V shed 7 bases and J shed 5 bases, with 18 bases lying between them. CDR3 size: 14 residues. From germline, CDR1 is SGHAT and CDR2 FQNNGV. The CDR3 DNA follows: TGTGCCAGCACCCAGGGACACCGAATGCACGAGCAGTACTTC. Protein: CASTQGHRMHEQYF.

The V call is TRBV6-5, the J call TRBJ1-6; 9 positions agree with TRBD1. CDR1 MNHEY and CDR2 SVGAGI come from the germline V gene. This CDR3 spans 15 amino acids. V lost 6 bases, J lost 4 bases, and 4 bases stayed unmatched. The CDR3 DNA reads TGTGCCAGCAGAGACGGACAGGGGTATAATTCACCCCTCCACTTT. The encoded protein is CASRDGQGYNSPLHF.

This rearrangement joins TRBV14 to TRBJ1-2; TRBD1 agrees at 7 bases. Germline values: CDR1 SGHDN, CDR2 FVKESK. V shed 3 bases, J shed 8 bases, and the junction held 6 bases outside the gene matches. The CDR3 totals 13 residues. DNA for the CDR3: TGTGCCAGCAGCCAGGGACAGTCGTGGGGCTACACCTTC. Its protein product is CASSQGQSWGYTF.

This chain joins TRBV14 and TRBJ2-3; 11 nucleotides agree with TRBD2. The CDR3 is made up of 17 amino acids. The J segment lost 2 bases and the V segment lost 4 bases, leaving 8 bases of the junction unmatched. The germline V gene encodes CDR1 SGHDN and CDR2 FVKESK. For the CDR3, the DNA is TGTGCCAGCAGCCTATTACAACTAGCGGGAGCCACAGATACGCAGTATTTT. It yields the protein CASSLLQLAGATDTQYF.

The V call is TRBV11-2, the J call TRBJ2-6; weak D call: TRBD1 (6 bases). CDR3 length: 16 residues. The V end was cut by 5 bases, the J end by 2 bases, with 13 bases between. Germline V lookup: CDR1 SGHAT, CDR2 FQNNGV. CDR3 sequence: CASSTAPGAGANVLTF. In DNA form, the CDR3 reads TGTGCCAGCAGCACCGCCCCAGGGGCTGGGGCCAACGTCCTGACTTTC.

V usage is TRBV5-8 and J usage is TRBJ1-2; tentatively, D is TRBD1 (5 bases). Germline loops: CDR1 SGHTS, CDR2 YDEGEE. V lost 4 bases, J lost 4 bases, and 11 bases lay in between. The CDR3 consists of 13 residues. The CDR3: CASSPQGSYGYTF. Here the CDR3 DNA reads TGTGCCAGCAGCCCCCAGGGTAGCTATGGCTACACCTTC.

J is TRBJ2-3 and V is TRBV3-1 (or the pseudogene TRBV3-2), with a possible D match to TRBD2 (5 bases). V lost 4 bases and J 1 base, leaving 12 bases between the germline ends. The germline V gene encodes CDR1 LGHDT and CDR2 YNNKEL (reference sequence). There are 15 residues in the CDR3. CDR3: CASSREMTRTDTQYF. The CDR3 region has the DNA TGTGCCAGCAGCCGGGAGATGACACGCACAGATACGCAGTATTTT.

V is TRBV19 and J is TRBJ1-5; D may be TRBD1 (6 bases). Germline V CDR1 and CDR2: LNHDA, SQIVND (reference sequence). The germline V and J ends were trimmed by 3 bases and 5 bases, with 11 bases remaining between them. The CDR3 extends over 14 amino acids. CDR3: CASSIGNRDQPQHF. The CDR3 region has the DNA TGTGCCAGTAGTATCGGAAACAGGGATCAGCCCCAGCATTTT.

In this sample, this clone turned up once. CDR3 sequence: CASSERGDGGTNEKLFF. DNA of the CDR3: TGTGCCAGCAGTGAACGTGGAGACGGCGGCACTAATGAAAAACTGTTTTTT. The J gene is TRBJ1-4, the V gene TRBV6-1; no clear D. The V gene's germline CDR1 is MNHNS and CDR2 SASEGT. The CDR3 consists of 17 residues. Trimming pared 2 bases from V and 2 bases from J, leaving 15 bases between.

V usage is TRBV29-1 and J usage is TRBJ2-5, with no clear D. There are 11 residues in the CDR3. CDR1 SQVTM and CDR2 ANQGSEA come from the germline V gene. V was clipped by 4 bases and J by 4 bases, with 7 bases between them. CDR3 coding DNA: TGCAGCGTTGTTGGCGGAGAGACCCAGTACTTC. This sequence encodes CSVVGGETQYF. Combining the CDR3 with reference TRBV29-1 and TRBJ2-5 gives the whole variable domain SAVISQKPSRDICQRGTSLTIQCQVDSQVTMMFWYRQQPGQSLTLIATANQGSEATYESGFVIDKFPISRPNLTFSTLTVSNMSPEDSSIYLCSVVGGETQYFGPGTRLLVL.

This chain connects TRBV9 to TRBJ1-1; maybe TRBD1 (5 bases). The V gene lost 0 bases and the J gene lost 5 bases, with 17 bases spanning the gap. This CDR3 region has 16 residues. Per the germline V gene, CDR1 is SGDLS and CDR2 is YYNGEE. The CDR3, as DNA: TGTGCCAGCAGCGTAGCCCCGGGACTGAGGGCTACTGAAGCTTTCTTT. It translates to CASSVAPGLRATEAFF.

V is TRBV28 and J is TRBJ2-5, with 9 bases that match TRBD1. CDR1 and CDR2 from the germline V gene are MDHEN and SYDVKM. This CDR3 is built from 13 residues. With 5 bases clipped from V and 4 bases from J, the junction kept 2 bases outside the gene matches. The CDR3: CASSGGQGETQYF. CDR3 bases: TGTGCCAGCAGTGGGGGACAGGGAGAGACCCAGTACTTC.

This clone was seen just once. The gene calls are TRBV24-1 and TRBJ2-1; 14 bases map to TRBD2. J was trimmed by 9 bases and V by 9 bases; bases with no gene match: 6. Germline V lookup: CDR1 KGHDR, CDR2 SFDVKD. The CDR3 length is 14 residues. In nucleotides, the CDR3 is TGTGCCACCCGCCGACTAGCGGGAGGGGGTGAGCAGTTCTTC. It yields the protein CATRRLAGGGEQFF.

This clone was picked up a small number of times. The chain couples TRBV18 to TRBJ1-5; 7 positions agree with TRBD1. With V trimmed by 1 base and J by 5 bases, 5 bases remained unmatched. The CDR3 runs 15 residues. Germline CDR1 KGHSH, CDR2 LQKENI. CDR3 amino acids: CASSPRTGSDQPQHF. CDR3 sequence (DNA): TGTGCCAGCTCACCACGGACAGGTTCCGATCAGCCCCAGCATTTT.

The CDR3 coding sequence is TGTGCCAGCAGCTTACAGGGAGGGACGAATTCACCCCTCCACTTT. Protein sequence: CASSLQGGTNSPLHF. The chain links TRBV7-3 to TRBJ1-6; a weak D match, TRBD1 (5 bases). In germline, CDR1 is SGHTA, CDR2 FQGTGA. The CDR3 contains 15 residues. V was cut by 2 bases and J by 7 bases, with 12 bases left in between.

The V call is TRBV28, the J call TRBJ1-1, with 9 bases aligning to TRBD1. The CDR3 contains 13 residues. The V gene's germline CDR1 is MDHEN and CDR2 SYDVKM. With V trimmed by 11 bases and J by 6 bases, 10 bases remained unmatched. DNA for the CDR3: TGTGCCGCCCGGGACAGGGTTTTTGCTGAAGCTTTCTTT. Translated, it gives CAARDRVFAEAFF.

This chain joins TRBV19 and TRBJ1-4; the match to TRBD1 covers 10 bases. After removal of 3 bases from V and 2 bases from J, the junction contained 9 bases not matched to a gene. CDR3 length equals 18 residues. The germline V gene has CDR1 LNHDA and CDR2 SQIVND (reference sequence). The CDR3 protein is CASSIRQGALRTNEKLFF. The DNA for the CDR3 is TGTGCCAGTAGTATTCGACAGGGGGCCCTCCGGACTAATGAAAAACTGTTTTTT.

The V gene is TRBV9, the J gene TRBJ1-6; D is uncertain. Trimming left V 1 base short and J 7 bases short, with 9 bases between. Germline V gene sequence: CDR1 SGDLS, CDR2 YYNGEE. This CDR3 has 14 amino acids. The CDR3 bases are TGTGCCAGCAGCGTAAGGCGGGGAAATTCACCCCTCCACTTT. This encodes CASSVRRGNSPLHF.

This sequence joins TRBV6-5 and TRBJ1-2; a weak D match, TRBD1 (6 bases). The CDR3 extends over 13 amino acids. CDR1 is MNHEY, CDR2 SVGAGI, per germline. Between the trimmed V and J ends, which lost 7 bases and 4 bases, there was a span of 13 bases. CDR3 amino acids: CASTERGGYGYTF. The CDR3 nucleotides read TGTGCCAGCACCGAGAGGGGGGGCTATGGCTACACCTTC.

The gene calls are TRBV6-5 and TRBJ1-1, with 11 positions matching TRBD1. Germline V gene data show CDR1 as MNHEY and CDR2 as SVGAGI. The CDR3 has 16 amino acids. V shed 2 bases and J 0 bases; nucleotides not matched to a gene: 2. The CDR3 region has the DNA TGTGCCAGCAGTTACCTGGACAGGGGGCTGAACACTGAAGCTTTCTTT. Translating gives CASSYLDRGLNTEAFF.